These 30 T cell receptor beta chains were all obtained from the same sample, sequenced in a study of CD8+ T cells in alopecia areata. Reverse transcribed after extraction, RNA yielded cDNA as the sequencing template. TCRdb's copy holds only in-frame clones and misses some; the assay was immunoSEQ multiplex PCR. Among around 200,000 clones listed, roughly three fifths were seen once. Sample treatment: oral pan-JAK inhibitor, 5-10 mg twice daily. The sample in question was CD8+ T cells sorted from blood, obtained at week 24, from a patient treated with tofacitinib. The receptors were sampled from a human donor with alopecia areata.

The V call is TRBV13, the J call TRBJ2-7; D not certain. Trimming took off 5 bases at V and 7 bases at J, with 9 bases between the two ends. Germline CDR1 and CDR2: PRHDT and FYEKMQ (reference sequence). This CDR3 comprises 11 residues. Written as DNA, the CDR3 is TGTGCCAGCAGCCGGAGCAAGGAGCAGTACTTC. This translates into CASSRSKEQYF.

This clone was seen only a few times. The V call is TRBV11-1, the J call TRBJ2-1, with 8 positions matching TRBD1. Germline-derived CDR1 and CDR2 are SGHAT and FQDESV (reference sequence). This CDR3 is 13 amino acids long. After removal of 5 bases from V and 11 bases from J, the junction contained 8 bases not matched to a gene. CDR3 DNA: TGTGCCAGCAGCCTAAGGGGCAGGGGGCAGCAGTTCTTC. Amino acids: CASSLRGRGQQFF.

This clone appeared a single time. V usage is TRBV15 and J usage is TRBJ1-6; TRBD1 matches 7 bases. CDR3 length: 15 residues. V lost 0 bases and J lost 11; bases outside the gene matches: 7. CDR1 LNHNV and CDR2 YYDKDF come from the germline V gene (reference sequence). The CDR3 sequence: CATSRESGGRTPLHF. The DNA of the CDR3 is TGTGCCACCAGCAGAGAGTCAGGGGGGAGGACACCCCTCCACTTT.

This CDR3 reads CASSANPSGANVLTF. CDR3 in DNA: TGTGCCAGCAGCGCTAATCCCTCTGGGGCCAACGTCCTGACTTTC. V is TRBV9 and J is TRBJ2-6; D is undetermined. Looked up from germline, CDR1 is SGDLS and CDR2 is YYNGEE. Trimming left V 3 bases short and J 0 bases short, with 7 bases between. The CDR3 consists of 15 residues.

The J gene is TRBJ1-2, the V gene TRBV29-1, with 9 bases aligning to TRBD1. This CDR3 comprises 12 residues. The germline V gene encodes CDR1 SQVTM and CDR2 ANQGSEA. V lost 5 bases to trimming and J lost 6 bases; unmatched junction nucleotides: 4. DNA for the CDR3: TGCAGCGTTCCGGGACAGGGAAATGGCTACACCTTC. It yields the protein CSVPGQGNGYTF.

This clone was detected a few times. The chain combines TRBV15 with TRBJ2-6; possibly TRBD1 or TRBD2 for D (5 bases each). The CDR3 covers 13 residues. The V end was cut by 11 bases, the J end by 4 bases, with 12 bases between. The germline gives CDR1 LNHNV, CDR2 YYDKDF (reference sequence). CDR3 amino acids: CAVQGRGANVLTF. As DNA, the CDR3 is TGTGCCGTTCAGGGACGAGGGGCCAACGTCCTGACTTTC.

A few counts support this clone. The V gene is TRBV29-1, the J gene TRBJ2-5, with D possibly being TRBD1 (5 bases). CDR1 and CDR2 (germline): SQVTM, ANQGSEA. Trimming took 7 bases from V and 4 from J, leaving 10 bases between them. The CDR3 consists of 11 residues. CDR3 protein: CSGFQGETQYF. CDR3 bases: TGCAGCGGGTTCCAGGGAGAGACCCAGTACTTC.

The CDR3 DNA follows: TGTGCCAGCAGGGGGGGCACCCTCCACTTT. This translates into CASRGGTLHF. This rearrangement joins TRBV2 to TRBJ1-6, with D possibly being TRBD1 (6 bases). Germline CDR1 is SNHLY and CDR2 is FYNNEI. Trimming stripped 6 bases from V and 14 bases from J, with 8 bases between. The CDR3 contains 10 residues.

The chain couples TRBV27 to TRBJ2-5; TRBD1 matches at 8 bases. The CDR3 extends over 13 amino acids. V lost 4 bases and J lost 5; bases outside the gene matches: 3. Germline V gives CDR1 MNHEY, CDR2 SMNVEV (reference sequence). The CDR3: CASSSYRGETQYF. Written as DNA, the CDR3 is TGTGCCAGCAGTTCATACAGGGGGGAGACCCAGTACTTC.

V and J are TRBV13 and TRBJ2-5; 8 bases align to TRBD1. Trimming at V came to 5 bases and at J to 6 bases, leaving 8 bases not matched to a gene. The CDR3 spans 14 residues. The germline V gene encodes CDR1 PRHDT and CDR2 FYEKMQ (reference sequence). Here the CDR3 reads CASSPGQGRKTQYF. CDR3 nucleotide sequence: TGTGCCAGCAGCCCCGGACAGGGAAGGAAGACCCAGTACTTC.

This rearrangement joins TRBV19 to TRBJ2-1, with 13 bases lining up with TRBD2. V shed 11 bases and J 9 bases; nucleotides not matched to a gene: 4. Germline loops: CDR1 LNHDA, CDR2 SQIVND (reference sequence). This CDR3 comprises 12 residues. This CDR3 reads CAVTSGGSEQFF. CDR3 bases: TGTGCCGTGACTAGCGGGGGGTCTGAGCAGTTCTTC.

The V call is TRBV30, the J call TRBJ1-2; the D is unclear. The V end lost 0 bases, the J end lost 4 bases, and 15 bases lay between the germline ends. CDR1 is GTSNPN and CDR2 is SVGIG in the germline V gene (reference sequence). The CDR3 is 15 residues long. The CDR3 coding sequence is TGTGCCTGGAGTGTTTTCTTAGGTCTGTCCTATGGCTACACCTTC. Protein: CAWSVFLGLSYGYTF.

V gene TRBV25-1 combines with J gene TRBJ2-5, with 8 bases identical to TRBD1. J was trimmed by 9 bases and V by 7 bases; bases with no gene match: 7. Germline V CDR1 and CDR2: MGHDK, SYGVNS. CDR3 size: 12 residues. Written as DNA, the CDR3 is TGTGCCAGCACTTGGACAGGGACGGCCCAGTACTTC. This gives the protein CASTWTGTAQYF.

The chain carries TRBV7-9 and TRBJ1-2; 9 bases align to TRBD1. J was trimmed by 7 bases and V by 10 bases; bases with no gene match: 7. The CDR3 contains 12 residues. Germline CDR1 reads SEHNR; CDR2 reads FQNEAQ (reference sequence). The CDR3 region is CATPGTGIGYTF. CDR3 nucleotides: TGTGCCACCCCCGGGACAGGGATTGGCTACACCTTC. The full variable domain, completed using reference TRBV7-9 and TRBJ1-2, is DTGVSQNPRHKITKRGQNVTFRCDPISEHNRLYWYRQTLGQGPEFLTYFQNEAQLEKSRLLSDRFSAERPKGSFSTLEIQRTEQGDSAMYLCATPGTGIGYTFGSGTRLTVV.

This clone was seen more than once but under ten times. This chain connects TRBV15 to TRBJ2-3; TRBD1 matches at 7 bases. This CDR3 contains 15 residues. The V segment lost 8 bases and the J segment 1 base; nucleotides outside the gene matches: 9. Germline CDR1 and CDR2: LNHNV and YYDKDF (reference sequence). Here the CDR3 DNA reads TGTGCCACCGGAACCAACAGGGGAGGCACAGATACGCAGTATTTT. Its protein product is CATGTNRGGTDTQYF.

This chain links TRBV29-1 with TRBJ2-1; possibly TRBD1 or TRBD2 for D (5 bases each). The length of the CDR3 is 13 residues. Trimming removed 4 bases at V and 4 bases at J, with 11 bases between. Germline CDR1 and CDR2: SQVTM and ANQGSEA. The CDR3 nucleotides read TGCAGCGTTGGGGACGATCCTTACAATGAGCAGTTCTTC. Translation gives CSVGDDPYNEQFF.

The CDR3 spells CAFSTGNQPQHF. DNA for the CDR3: TGTGCCTTCTCAACGGGGAATCAGCCCCAGCATTTT. The chain carries TRBV30 and TRBJ1-5, with unresolved D. The CDR3 runs 12 residues. V lost 7 bases, J lost 4 bases, and 11 bases lay in between. In germline, CDR1 is GTSNPN, CDR2 SVGIG (reference sequence).

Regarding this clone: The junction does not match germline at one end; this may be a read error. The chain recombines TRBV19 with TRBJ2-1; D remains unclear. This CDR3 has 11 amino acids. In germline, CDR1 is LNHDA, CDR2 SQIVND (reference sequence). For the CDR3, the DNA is TGTGCCAGTAGTTATGGAATAGAGCTGTTCTTC. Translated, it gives CASSYGIELFF.

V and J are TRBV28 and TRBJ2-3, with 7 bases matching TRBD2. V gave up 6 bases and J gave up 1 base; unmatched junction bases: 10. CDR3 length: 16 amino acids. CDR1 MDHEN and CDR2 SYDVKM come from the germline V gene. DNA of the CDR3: TGTGCCAGCAGCCAACCCTTACGGGGGGGCACAGATACGCAGTATTTT. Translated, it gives CASSQPLRGGTDTQYF.

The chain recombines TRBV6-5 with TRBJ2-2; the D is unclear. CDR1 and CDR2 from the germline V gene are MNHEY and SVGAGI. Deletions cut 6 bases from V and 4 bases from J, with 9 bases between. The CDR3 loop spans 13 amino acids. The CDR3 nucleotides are TGTGCCAGCAGCTCGATGTCCACCGGGGAGCTGTTTTTT. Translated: CASSSMSTGELFF.

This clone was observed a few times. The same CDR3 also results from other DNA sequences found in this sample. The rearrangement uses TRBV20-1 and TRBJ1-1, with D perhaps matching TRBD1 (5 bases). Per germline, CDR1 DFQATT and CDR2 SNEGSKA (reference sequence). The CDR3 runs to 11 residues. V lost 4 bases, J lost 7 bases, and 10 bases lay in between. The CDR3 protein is CSANLQGEAFF. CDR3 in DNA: TGCAGTGCTAATCTTCAGGGTGAAGCTTTCTTT.

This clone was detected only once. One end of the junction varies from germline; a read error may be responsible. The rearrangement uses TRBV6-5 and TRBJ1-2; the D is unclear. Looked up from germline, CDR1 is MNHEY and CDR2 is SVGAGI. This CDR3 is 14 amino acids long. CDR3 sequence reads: CVSSPGAINYGYTF. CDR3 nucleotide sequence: TGTGTCAGCAGCCCTGGCGCAATTAACTATGGCTACACCTTC.

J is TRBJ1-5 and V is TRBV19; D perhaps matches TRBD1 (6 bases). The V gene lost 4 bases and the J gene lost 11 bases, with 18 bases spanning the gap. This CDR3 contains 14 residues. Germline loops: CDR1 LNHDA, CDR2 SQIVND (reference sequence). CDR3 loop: CASSTPGGRGTQHF. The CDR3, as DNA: TGTGCCAGTAGTACCCCGGGGGGCCGAGGGACCCAGCATTTT.

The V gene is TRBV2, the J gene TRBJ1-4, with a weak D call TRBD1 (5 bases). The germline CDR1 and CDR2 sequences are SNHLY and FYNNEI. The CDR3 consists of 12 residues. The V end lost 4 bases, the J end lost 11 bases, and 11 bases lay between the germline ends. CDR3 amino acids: CASSGGLDKLFF. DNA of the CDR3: TGTGCCAGCAGTGGGGGGTTGGACAAACTGTTTTTT.

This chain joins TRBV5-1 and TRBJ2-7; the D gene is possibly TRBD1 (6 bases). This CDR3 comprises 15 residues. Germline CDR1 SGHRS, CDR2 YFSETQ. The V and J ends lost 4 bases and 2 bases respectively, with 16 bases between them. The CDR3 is CASSQFADSTYEQYF. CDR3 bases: TGCGCCAGCAGCCAGTTCGCGGACAGTACCTACGAGCAGTACTTC.

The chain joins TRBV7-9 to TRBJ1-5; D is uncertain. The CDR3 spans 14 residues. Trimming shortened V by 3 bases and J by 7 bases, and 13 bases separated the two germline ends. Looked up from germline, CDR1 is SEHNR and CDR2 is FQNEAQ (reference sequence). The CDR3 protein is CASSFLGVGQPQHF. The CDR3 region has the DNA TGTGCCAGCAGCTTTCTTGGGGTTGGGCAGCCCCAGCATTTT.

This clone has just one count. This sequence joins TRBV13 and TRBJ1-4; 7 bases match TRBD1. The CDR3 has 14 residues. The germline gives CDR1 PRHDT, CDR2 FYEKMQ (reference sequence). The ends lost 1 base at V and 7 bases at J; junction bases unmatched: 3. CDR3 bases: TGTGCCAGCAGCTTAGACAGGGGAGGTGAAAAACTGTTTTTT. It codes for CASSLDRGGEKLFF. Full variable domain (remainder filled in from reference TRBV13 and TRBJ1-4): AAGVIQSPRHLIKEKRETATLKCYPIPRHDTVYWYQQGPGQDPQFLISFYEKMQSDKGSIPDRFSAQQFSDYHSELNMSSLELGDSALYFCASSLDRGGEKLFFGSGTQLSVL.

The CDR3 nucleotides read TGCAGCGTTGAAGGCGCCCCGGGACAGGGTTCCTACGAGCAGTACTTC. Translated: CSVEGAPGQGSYEQYF. V is TRBV29-1 and J is TRBJ2-7; 9 nucleotides match TRBD1. The CDR3 length is 16 residues. V shed 1 base, J shed 1 base, and the junction held 8 bases outside the gene matches. From germline, CDR1 is SQVTM and CDR2 ANQGSEA.

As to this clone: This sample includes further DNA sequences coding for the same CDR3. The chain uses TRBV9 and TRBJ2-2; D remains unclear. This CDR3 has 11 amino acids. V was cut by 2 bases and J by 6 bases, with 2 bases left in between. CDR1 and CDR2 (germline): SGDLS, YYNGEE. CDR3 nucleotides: TGTGCCAGCAGCGTGGCCGGGGAGCTGTTTTTT. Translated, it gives CASSVAGELFF. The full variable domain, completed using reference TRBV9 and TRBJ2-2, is DSGVTQTPKHLITATGQRVTLRCSPRSGDLSVYWYQQSLDQGLQFLIQYYNGEERAKGNILERFSAQQFPDLHSELNLSSLELGDSALYFCASSVAGELFFGEGSRLTVL.

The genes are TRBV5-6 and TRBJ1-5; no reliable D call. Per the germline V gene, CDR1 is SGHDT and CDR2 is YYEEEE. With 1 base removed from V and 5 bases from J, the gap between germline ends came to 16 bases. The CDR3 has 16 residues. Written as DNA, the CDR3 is TGTGCCAGCAGCTTGTTGACACCAGAAATAGATCAGCCCCAGCATTTT. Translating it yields CASSLLTPEIDQPQHF.